This TCR beta chain was sequenced for a study of blood T cell repertoires in COVID-19. Study overall: PBMCs, B-cell-depleted T cells, or T cells provided the cDNA or gDNA that made up the material.

Trimming cost V 4 bases and J 6 bases; bases outside gene matches: 1. CDR1 is KGHSH and CDR2 is LQKENI in the germline V gene. This CDR3 contains 13 residues. Libraries were prepared by immunoSEQ multiplex PCR; TCRdb keeps only in-frame clonotypes and omits some of them. The profile shows 160,000 or so clones, 80% to 90% of them singletons. Input material: peripheral blood. V usage is TRBV18 and J usage is TRBJ2-1; 9 positions agree with TRBD2. The receptor comes from a human donor in a cohort sampled during active COVID-19. The CDR3 protein is CASSQTSGNEQFF. The CDR3 DNA is TGTGCCAGCTCACAGACTAGCGGCAATGAGCAGTTCTTC.